This TCR beta chain was sequenced in a study of OX40 agonist ivuxolimab in advanced cancers. The wider study: Three patients responded partially, comprising one with hepatocellular carcinoma and two with cutaneous melanoma.

Libraries were prepared by immunoSEQ multiplex PCR; TCRdb keeps only in-frame clonotypes and omits some of them. The table lists around 77,000 clones, around 87% of them singletons. In regard to this clone: Its specificity is unknown.

The germline CDR1 and CDR2 sequences are MDHEN and SYDVKM. V was cut by 3 bases and J by 5 bases, with 20 bases left in between. CDR3 size: 17 residues. Whole-study findings and limits: Within 6 weeks, CD4+ and CD8+ blood T cells expanded clonally at 0.1 to 3.0 mg/kg.

The receptor was isolated from an adult with an advanced solid tumor such as melanoma, head and neck, liver or kidney cancer. The chain couples TRBV28 to TRBJ1-5; D is undetermined. The sequencing used CD4+ or CD8+ T cells sorted from blood, collected in a trial of the OX40 agonist ivuxolimab. The CDR3 sequence is CASSLLHGSSKDQPQHF. Written as DNA, the CDR3 is TGTGCCAGCAGTTTGCTGCACGGTAGTAGTAAGGATCAGCCCCAGCATTTT.